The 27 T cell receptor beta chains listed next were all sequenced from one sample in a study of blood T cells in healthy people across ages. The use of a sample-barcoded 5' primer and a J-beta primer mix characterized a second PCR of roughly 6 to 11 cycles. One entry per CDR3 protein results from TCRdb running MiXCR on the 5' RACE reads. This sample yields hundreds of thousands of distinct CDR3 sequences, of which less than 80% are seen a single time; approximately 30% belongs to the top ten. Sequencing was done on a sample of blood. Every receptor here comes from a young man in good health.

Written as DNA, the CDR3 is TGTGCCAGCGGATGGTCCCCAGATACGCAGTATTTT. Translation gives CASGWSPDTQYF. This chain connects TRBV7-8 to TRBJ2-3; D is uncertain. Germline CDR1 reads SGHVS; CDR2 reads FQNEAQ. Trimming removed 8 bases at V and 4 bases at J, with 10 bases between. CDR3 length equals 12 residues.

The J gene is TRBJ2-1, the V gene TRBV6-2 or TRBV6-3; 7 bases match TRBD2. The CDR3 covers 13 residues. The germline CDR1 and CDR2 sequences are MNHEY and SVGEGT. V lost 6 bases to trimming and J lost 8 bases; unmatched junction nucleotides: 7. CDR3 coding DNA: TGTGCCAGCAGGAGGACTAGGAAGGATGAGCAGTTCTTC. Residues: CASRRTRKDEQFF.

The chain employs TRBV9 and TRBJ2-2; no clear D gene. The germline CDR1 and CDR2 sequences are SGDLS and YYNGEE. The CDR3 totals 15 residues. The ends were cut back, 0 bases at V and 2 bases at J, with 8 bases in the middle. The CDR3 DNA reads TGTGCCAGCAGCGTAGAAAACTCTAACACCGGGGAGCTGTTTTTT. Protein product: CASSVENSNTGELFF.

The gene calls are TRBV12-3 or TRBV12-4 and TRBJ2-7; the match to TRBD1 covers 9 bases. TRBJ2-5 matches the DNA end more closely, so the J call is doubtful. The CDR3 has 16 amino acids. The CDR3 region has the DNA TGTGCCAGCAGTTTAGCGGGGACAGGGAAAGAAGAGACCCAGTACTTC. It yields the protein CASSLAGTGKEETQYF.

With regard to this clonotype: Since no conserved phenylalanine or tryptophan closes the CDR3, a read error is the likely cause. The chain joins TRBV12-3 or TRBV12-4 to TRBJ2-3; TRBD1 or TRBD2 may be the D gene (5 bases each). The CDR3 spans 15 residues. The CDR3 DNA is TGTGCCAGCAGTTTTCGGTCAGGGACCACAGATGCGCAGTATTCT. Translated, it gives CASSFRSGTTDAQYS.

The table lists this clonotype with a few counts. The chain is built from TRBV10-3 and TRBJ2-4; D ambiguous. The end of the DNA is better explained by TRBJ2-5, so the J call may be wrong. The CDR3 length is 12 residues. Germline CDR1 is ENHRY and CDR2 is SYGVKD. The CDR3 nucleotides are TGTGCCATCAGTGCCGAAAAAGAGACCCAGTACTTC. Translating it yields CAISAEKETQYF.

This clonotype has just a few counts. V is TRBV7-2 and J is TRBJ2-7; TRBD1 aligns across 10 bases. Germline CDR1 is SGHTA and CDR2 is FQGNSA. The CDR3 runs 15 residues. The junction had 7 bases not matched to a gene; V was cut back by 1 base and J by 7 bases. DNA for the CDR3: TGTGCCAGCAGCTTAGGACAGGGGGCTGGGCGGGAGCAGTACTTC. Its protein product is CASSLGQGAGREQYF. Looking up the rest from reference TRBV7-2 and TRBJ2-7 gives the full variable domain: GAGVSQSPSNKVTEKGKDVELRCDPISGHTALYWYRQSLGQGLEFLIYFQGNSAPDKSGLPSDRFSAERTGGSVSTLTIQRTQQEDSAVYLCASSLGQGAGREQYFGPGTRLTVT.

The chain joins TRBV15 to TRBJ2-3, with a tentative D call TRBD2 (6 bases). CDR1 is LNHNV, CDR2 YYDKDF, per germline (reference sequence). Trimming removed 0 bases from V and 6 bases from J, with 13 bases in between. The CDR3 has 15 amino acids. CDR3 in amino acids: CATSRDGGSPDTQYF. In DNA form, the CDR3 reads TGTGCCACCAGCAGAGATGGAGGGAGTCCGGATACGCAGTATTTT. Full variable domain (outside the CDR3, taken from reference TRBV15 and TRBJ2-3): DAMVIQNPRYQVTQFGKPVTLSCSQTLNHNVMYWYQQKSSQAPKLLFHYYDKDFNNEADTPDNFQSRRPNTSFCFLDIRSPGLGDTAMYLCATSRDGGSPDTQYFGPGTRLTVL.

Here the CDR3 reads CASSEETGEGTDTQYF. The CDR3 nucleotides are TGTGCCAGCAGTGAGGAGACAGGGGAGGGCACAGATACGCAGTATTTT. The chain has TRBV27 and TRBJ2-3, with 8 bases matching TRBD1. CDR3 length: 16 amino acids. V lost 5 bases, J lost 1 base, and 8 bases stayed unmatched. The germline V gene encodes CDR1 MNHEY and CDR2 SMNVEV (reference sequence).

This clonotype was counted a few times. The CDR3 nucleotides read TGCAGCGTTGAAGAATCAAAGACCCAGTACTTC. Translating gives CSVEESKTQYF. J is TRBJ2-5 and V is TRBV29-1; D gene uncertain. Trimming took off 0 bases at V and 6 bases at J, with 5 bases between the two ends. Germline assignment: CDR1 SQVTM and CDR2 ANQGSEA. The CDR3 has 11 residues. The entire variable domain, with the rest obtained from reference TRBV29-1 and TRBJ2-5, is as follows: SAVISQKPSRDICQRGTSLTIQCQVDSQVTMMFWYRQQPGQSLTLIATANQGSEATYESGFVIDKFPISRPNLTFSTLTVSNMSPEDSSIYLCSVEESKTQYFGPGTRLLVL.

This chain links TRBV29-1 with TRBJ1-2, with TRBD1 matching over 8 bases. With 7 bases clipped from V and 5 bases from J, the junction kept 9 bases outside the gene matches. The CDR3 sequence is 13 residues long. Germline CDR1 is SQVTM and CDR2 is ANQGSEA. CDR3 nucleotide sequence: TGCAGCGCGGGACAGGAGCAAGGGTATGGCTACACCTTC. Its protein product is CSAGQEQGYGYTF.

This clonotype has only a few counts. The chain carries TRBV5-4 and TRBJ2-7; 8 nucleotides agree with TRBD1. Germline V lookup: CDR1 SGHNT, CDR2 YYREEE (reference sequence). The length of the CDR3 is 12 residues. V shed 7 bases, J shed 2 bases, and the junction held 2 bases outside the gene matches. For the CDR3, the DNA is TGTGCCAGCGGACAGGGCCCCTACGAGCAGTACTTC. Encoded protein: CASGQGPYEQYF. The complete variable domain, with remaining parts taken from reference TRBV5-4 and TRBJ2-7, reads ETGVTQSPTHLIKTRGQQVTLRCSSQSGHNTVSWYQQALGQGPQFIFQYYREEENGRGNFPPRFSGLQFPNYSSELNVNALELDDSALYLCASGQGPYEQYFGPGTRLTVT.

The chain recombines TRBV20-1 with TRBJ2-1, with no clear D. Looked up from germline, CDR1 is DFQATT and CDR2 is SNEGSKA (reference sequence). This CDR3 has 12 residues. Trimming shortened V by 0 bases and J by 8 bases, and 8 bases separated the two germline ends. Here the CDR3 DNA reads TGCAGTGCTAGAGATGGGATTGATGAGCAGTTCTTC. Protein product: CSARDGIDEQFF.

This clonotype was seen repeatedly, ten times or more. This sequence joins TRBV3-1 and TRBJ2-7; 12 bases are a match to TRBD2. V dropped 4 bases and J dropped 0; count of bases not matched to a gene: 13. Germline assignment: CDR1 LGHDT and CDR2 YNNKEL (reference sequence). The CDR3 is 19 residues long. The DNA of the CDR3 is TGTGCCAGCAGCCTAGAAAGGACTAGCGGGGCTCGAGTCTCCTACGAGCAGTACTTC. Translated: CASSLERTSGARVSYEQYF.

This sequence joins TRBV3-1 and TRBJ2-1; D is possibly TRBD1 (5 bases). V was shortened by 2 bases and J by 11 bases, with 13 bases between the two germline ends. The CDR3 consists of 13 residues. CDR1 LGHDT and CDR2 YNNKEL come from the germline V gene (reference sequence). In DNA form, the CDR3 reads TGTGCCAGCAGCCAAACCCCGACAGAGAAGCAGTTCTTC. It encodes CASSQTPTEKQFF.

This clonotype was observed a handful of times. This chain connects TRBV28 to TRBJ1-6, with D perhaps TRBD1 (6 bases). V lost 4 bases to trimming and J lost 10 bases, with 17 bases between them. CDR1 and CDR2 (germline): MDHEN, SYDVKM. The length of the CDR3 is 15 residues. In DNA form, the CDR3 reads TGTGCCAGCAGTTCCCAGGGGTCGGTGGGCTCACCCCTCCACTTT. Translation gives CASSSQGSVGSPLHF.

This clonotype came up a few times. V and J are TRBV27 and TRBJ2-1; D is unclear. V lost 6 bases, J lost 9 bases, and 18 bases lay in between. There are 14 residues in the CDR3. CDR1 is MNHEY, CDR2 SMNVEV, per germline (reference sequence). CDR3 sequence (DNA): TGTGCCAGCAGCCTCAGCCTCGACTGGCCTGAGCAGTTCTTC. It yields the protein CASSLSLDWPEQFF.

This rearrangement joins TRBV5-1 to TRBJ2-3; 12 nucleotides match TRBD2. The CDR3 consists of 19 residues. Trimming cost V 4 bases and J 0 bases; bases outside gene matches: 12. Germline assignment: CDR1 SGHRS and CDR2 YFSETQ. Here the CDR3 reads CASSPYGTSGSLSTDTQYF. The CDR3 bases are TGCGCCAGCAGCCCCTATGGGACTAGCGGGTCTCTTAGCACAGATACGCAGTATTTT.

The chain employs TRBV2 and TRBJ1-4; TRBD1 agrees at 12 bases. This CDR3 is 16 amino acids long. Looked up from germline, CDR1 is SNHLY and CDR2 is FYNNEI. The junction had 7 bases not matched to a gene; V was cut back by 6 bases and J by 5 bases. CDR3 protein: CASRGTGGLGNEKLFF. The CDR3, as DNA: TGTGCCAGCAGAGGGACAGGGGGCCTCGGGAATGAAAAACTGTTTTTT.

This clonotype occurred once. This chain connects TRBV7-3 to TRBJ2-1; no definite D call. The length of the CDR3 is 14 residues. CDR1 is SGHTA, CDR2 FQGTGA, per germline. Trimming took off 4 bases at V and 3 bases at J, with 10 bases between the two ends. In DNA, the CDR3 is TGTGCCAGCAGCTCAAGCATGGTCTACAATGAGCAGTTCTTC. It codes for CASSSSMVYNEQFF.

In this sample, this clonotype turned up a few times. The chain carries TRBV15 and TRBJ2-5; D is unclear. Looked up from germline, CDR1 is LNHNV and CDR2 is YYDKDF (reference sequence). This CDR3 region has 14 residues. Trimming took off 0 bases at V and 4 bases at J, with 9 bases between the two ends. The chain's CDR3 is CATSRDFDGETQYF. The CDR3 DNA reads TGTGCCACCAGCAGAGATTTTGACGGAGAGACCCAGTACTTC.

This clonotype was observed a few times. CDR3 in amino acids: CAISLGQAGGYGYTF. Written as DNA, the CDR3 is TGTGCCATCAGCCTCGGACAGGCTGGGGGCTATGGCTACACCTTC. The chain uses TRBV10-3 and TRBJ1-2; TRBD1 matches 7 bases. This CDR3 is built from 15 residues. The trim removed 6 bases at V and 4 bases at J, leaving 11 bases unmatched. CDR1 and CDR2 from the germline V gene are ENHRY and SYGVKD.

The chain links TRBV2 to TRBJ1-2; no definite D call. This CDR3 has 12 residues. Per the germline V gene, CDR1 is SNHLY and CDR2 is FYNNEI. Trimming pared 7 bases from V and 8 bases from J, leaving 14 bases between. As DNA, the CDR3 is TGTGCCAGCACTTTCGACATCAGCGGCTACACCTTC. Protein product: CASTFDISGYTF.

CDR3 sequence reads: CSVTTSGAQETQYF. The CDR3 nucleotides read TGCAGCGTTACGACTAGCGGGGCCCAAGAGACCCAGTACTTC. The gene calls are TRBV29-1 and TRBJ2-5; 11 positions agree with TRBD2. This CDR3 is 14 amino acids long. Losses at the gene ends were 5 bases for V and 1 base for J; bases not matched to a gene: 3. CDR1 and CDR2 from the germline V gene are SQVTM and ANQGSEA.

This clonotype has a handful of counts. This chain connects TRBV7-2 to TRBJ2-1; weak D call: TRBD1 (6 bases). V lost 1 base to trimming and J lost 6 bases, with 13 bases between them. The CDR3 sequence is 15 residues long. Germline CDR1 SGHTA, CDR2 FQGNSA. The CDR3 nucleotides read TGTGCCAGCAGCTTAGGGACAGCGGATTCCAATGAGCAGTTCTTC. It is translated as CASSLGTADSNEQFF.

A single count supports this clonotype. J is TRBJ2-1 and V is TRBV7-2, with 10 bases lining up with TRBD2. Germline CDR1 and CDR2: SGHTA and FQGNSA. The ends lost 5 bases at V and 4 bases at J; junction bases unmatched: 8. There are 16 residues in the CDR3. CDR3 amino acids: CASSLRLAGPYNEQFF. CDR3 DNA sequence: TGTGCCAGCAGCCTGAGACTAGCGGGCCCATACAATGAGCAGTTCTTC.

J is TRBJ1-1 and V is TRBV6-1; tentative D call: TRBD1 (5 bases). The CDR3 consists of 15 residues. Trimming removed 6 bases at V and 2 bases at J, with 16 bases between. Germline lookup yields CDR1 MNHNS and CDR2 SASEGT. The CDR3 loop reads CASRGSTAVNTEAFF. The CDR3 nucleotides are TGTGCCAGCAGGGGATCGACAGCCGTCAACACTGAAGCTTTCTTT.